The TCR beta chain under discussion was sequenced for a study of patients and donors after allogeneic stem cell transplantation. MiXCR, applied by TCRdb to the RT-PCR reads, yields one record per CDR3 protein. The sample records 410,000 or so distinct CDR3 sequences, 16% being singletons. This clonotype has only a few counts. Per germline, CDR1 LGHNA and CDR2 YSLEER. V lost 2 bases, J lost 1 base, and 7 bases stayed unmatched. The CDR3 is 17 amino acids. The chain carries TRBV4-3 and TRBJ2-2; 7 bases line up with TRBD1. The sequence was collected from a human donor who was either an allogeneic HSCT recipient or a stem cell or donor lymphocyte infusion donor (not recorded which). It is not recorded whose cells these are; they may come from a transplant donor. Sequencing was carried out using blood, either unsorted or a sorted T cell fraction (not recorded which). CDR3 loop: CASSQNGQAGNTGELFF. The DNA of the CDR3 is TGCGCCAGCAGCCAAAACGGACAGGCCGGGAACACCGGGGAGCTGTTTTTT.